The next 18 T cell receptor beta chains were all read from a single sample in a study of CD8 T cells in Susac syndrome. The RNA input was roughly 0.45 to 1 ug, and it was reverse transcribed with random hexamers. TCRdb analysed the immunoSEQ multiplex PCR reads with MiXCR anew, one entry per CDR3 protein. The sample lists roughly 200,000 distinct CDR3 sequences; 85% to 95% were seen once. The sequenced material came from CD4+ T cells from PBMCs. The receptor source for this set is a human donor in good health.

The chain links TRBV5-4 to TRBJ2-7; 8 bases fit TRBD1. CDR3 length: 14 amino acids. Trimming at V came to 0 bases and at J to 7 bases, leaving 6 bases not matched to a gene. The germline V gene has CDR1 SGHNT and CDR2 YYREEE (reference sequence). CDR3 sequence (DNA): TGTGCCAGCAGCTTGGTTCAGGGGGCGAGAGAGCAGTACTTC. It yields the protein CASSLVQGAREQYF.

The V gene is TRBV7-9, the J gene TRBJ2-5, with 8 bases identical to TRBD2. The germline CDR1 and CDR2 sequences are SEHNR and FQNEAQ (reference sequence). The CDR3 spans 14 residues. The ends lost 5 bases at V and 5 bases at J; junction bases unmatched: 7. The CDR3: CASSGSGKTETQYF. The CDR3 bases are TGTGCCAGCAGCGGTAGCGGGAAAACGGAGACCCAGTACTTC.

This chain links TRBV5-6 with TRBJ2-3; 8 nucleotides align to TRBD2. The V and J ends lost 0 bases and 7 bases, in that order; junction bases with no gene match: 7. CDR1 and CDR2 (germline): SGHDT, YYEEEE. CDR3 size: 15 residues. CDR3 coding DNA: TGTGCCAGCAGCTTGGCGGGAGGGCCCGGATATACGCAGTATTTT. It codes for CASSLAGGPGYTQYF.

In DNA form, the CDR3 reads TGTGCCAGCAGCCAAGAGCCGAGCGGTGAGCAGTTCTTC. Translating gives CASSQEPSGEQFF. The chain employs TRBV14 and TRBJ2-1, with D perhaps TRBD2 (5 bases). The length of the CDR3 is 13 residues. Trimming pared 0 bases from V and 9 bases from J, leaving 9 bases between. CDR1 is SGHDN, CDR2 FVKESK, per germline.

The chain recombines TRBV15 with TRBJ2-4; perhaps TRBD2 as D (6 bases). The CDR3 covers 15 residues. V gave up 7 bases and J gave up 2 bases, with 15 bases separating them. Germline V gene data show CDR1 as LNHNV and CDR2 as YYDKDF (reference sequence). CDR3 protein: CATTYTGASKNIQYF. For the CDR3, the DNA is TGTGCCACCACCTATACGGGAGCATCCAAAAACATTCAGTACTTC.

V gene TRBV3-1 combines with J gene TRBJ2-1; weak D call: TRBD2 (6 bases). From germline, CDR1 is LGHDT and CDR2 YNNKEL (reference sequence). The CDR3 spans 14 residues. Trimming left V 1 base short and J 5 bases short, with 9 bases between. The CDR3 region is CASSQAGLNNEQFF. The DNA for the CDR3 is TGTGCCAGCAGCCAAGCAGGACTAAACAATGAGCAGTTCTTC.

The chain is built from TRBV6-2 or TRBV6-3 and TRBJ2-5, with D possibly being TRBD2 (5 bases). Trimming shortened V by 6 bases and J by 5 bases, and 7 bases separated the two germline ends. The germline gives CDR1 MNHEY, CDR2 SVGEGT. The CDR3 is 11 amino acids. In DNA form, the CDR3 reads TGTGCCAGCAGGACTATCGAGACCCAGTACTTC. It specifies CASRTIETQYF.

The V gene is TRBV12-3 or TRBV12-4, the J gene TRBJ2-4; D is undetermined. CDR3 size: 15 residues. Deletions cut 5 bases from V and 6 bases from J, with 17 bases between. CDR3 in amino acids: CASSPSRKWGNIQYF. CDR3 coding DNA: TGTGCCAGCAGTCCTAGTCGTAAGTGGGGAAACATTCAGTACTTC.

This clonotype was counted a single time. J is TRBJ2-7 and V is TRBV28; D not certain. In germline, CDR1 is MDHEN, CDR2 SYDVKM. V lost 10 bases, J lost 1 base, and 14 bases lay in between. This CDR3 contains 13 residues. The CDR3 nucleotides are TGTGCCACCTTTCGATGGGTATCCTACGAGCAGTACTTC. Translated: CATFRWVSYEQYF.

CDR3 region: CSARSSGFNTEAFF. In DNA, the CDR3 is TGCAGTGCTAGAAGTTCAGGGTTTAACACTGAAGCTTTCTTT. The rearrangement links TRBV20-1 to TRBJ1-1; tentative D call: TRBD1 (5 bases). Trimming shortened V by 2 bases and J by 2 bases, and 12 bases separated the two germline ends. This CDR3 comprises 14 residues. Germline V gives CDR1 DFQATT, CDR2 SNEGSKA (reference sequence).

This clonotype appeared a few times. The CDR3 coding sequence is TGTGCCAGCACCGGGGGGACACTCCCCTACGAGCAGTACTTC. Translation: CASTGGTLPYEQYF. The genes are TRBV7-9 and TRBJ2-7; possible D gene TRBD2, 7 bases. In germline, CDR1 is SEHNR, CDR2 FQNEAQ (reference sequence). The CDR3 sequence is 14 residues long. The V end lost 7 bases, the J end lost 2 bases, and 15 bases lay between the germline ends.

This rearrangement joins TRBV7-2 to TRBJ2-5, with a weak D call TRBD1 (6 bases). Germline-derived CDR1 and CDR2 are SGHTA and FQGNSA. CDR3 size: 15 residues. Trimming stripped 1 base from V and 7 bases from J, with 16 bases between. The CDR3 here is CASSLGLQGQGTQYF. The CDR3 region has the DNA TGTGCCAGCAGCTTAGGCCTTCAGGGGCAGGGGACCCAGTACTTC.

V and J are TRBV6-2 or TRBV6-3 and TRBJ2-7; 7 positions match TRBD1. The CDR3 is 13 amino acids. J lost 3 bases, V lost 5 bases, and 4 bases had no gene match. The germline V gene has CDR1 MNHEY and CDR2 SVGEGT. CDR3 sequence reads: CASSRQGIYEQYF. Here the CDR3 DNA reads TGTGCCAGCAGTCGACAGGGAATCTACGAGCAGTACTTC.

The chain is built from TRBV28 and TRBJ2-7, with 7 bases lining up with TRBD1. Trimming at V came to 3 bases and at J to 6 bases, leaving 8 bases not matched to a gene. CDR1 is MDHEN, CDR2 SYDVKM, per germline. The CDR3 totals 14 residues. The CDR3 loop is CASSFRQGVGEQYF. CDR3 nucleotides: TGTGCCAGCAGTTTCCGACAGGGCGTAGGCGAGCAGTACTTC.

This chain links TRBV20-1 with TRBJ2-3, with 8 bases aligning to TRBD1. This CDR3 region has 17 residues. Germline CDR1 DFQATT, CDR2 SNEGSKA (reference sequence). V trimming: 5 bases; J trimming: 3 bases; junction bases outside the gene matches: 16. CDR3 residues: CSAPFNRRGRRTDTQYF. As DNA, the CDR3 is TGCAGTGCTCCCTTCAACCGCAGGGGGCGGCGGACAGATACGCAGTATTTT.

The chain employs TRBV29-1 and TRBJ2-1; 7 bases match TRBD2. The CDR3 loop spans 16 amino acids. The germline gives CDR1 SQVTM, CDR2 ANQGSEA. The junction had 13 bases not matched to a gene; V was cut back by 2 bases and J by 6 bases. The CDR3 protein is CSVERGLAGEFNEQFF. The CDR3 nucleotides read TGCAGCGTTGAAAGAGGGCTGGCGGGAGAGTTCAATGAGCAGTTCTTC.

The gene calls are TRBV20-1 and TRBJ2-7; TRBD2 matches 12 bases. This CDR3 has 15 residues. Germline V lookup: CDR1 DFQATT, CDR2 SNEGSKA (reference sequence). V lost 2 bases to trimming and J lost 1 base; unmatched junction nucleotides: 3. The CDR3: CSARRGLAGSYEQYF. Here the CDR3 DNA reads TGCAGTGCTAGACGCGGACTAGCGGGATCCTACGAGCAGTACTTC.

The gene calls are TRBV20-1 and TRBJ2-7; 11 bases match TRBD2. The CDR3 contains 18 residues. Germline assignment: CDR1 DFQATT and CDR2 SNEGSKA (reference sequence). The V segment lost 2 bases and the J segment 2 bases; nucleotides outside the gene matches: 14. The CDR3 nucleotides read TGCAGTGCTAGACTAGCGGGAGGTCCGATTCAGGGAACCTACGAGCAGTACTTC. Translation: CSARLAGGPIQGTYEQYF.